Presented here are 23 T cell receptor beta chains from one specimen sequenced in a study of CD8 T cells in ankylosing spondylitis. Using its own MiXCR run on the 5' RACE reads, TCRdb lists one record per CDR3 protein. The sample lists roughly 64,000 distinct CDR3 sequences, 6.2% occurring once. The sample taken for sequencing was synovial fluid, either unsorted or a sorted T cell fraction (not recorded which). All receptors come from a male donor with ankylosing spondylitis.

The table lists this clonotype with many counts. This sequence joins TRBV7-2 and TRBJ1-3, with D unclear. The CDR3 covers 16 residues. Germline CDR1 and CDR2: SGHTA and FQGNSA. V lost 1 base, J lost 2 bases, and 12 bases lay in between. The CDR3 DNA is TGTGCCAGCAGCTTAGGACTGCATCAAACTGGAAACACCATATATTTT. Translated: CASSLGLHQTGNTIYF. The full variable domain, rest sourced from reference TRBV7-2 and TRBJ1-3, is GAGVSQSPSNKVTEKGKDVELRCDPISGHTALYWYRQSLGQGLEFLIYFQGNSAPDKSGLPSDRFSAERTGGSVSTLTIQRTQQEDSAVYLCASSLGLHQTGNTIYFGEGSWLTVV.

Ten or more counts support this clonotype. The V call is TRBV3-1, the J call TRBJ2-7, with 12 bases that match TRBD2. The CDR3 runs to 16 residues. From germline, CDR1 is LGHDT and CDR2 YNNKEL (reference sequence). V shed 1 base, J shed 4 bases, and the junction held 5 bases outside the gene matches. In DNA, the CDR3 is TGTGCCAGCAGCCAAGGACTAGCGGGAGTTGGGTACGAGCAGTACTTC. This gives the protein CASSQGLAGVGYEQYF.

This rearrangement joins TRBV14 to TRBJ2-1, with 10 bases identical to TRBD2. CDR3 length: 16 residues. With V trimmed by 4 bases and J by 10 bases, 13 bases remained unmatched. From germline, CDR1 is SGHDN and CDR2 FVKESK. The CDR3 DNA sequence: TGTGCCAGCAGCCCTCTGGGGAGCGGGAGGGTTAGGGAGCAGTTCTTC. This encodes CASSPLGSGRVREQFF.

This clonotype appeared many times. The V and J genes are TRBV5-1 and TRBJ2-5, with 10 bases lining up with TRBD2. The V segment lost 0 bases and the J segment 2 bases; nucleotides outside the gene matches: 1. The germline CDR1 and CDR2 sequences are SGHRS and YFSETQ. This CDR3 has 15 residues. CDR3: CASSLELAGQETQYF. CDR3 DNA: TGCGCCAGCAGCTTGGAACTAGCGGGACAAGAGACCCAGTACTTC.

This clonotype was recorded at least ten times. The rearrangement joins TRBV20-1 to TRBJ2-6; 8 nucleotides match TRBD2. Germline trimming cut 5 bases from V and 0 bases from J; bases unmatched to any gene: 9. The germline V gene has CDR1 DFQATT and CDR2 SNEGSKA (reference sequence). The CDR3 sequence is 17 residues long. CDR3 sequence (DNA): TGCAGTGCTCCCCCAGCGGGAGTGCTCTCTGGGGCCAACGTCCTGACTTTC. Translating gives CSAPPAGVLSGANVLTF.

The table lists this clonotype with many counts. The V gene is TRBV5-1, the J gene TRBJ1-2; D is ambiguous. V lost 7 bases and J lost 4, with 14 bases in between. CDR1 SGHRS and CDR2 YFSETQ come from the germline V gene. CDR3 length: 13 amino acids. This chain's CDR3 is CASQDPGGYGYTF. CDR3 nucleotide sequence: TGCGCCAGCCAAGACCCGGGAGGCTATGGCTACACCTTC.

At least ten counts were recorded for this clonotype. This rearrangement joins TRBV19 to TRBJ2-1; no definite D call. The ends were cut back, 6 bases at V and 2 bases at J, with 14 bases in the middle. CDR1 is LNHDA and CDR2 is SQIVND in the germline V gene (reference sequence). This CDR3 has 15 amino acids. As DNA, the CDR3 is TGTGCCAGTAGCCCACGGGCCGTGACCTACAATGAGCAGTTCTTC. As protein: CASSPRAVTYNEQFF. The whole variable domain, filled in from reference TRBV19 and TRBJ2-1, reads DGGITQSPKYLFRKEGQNVTLSCEQNLNHDAMYWYRQDPGQGLRLIYYSQIVNDFQKGDIAEGYSVSREKKESFPLTVTSAQKNPTAFYLCASSPRAVTYNEQFFGPGTRLTVL.

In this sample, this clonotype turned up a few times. The CDR3: CASSLGPAGVTGELFF. CDR3 DNA sequence: TGTGCCAGCAGTTTGGGGCCTGCAGGAGTCACCGGGGAGCTGTTTTTT. The J gene is TRBJ2-2, the V gene TRBV12-3 or TRBV12-4, with a tentative D call TRBD1 (5 bases). V lost 3 bases and J lost 4, with 15 bases in between. The CDR3 has 16 residues.

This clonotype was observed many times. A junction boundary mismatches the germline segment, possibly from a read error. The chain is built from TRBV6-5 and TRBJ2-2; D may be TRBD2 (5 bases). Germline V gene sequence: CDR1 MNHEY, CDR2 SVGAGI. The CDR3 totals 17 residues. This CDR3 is CASSYSWRREGPGELFF. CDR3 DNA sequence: TGTGCCAGCAGTTACTCGTGGCGACGGGAAGGCCCCGGAGAGCTGTTTTTT.

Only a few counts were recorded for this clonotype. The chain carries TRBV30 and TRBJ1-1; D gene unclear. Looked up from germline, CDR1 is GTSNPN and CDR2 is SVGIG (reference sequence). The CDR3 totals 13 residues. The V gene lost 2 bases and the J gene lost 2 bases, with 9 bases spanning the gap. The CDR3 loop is CAWSTNFNTEAFF. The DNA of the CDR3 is TGTGCCTGGAGTACGAACTTCAACACTGAAGCTTTCTTT.

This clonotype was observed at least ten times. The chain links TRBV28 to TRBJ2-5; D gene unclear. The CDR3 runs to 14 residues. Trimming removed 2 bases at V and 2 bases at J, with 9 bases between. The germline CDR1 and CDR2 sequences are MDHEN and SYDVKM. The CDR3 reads CASSLIAGQETQYF. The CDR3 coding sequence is TGTGCCAGCAGTTTAATTGCCGGTCAAGAGACCCAGTACTTC.

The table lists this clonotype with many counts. The CDR3 DNA reads as TGTGCCAGCTCCCCGGGAAGGTGGGGAAACACCATATATTTT. Its protein product is CASSPGRWGNTIYF. This sequence joins TRBV6-1 and TRBJ1-3; no reliable D call. The length of the CDR3 is 14 residues. The germline V gene has CDR1 MNHNS and CDR2 SASEGT. Trimming removed 8 bases at V and 4 bases at J, with 15 bases between.

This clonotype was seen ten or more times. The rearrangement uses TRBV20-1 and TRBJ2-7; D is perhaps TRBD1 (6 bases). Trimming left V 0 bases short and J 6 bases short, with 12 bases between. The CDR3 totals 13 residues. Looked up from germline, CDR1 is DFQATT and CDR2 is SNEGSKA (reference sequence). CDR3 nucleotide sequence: TGCAGTGCTAGAGAAACACAGGGCGGCGAGCAGTACTTC. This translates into CSARETQGGEQYF.

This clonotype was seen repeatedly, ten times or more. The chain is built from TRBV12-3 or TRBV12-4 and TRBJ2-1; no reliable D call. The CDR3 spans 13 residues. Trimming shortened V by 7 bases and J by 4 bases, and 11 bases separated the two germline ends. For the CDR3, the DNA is TGTGCCAGCACCCCTAGGACGTACAATGAGCAGTTCTTC. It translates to CASTPRTYNEQFF.

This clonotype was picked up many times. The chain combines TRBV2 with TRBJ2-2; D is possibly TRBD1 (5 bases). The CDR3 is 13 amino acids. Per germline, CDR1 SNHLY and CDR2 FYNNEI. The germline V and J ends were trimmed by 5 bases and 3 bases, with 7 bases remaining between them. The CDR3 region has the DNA TGTGCCAGCAGTCCAGGGTACACCGGGGAGCTGTTTTTT. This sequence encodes CASSPGYTGELFF.

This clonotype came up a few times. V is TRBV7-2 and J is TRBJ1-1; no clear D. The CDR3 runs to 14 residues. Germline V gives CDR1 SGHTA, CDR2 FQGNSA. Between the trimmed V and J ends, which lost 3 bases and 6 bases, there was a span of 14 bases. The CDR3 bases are TGTGCCAGCAGCTTGCGGGGAGTGACCGCTGAAGCTTTCTTT. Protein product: CASSLRGVTAEAFF.

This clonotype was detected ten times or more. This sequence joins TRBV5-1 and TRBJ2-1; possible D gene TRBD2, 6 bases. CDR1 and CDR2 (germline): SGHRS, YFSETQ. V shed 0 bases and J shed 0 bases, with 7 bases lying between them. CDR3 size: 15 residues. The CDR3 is CASSLDGSSYNEQFF. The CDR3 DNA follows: TGCGCCAGCAGCTTGGACGGGAGCTCCTACAATGAGCAGTTCTTC.

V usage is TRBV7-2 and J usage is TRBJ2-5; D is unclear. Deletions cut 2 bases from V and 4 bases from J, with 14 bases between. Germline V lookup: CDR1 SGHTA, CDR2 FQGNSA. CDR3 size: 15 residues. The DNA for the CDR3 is TGTGCCAGCAGCTTAATTCGTGGCCCTCCAGAGACCCAGTACTTC. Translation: CASSLIRGPPETQYF.

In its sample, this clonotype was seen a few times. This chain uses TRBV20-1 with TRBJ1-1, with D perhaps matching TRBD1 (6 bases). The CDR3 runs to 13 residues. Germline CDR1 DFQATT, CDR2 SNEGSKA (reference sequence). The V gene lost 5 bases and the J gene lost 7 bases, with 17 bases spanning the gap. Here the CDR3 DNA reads TGCAGTGCTGGGGAGGAACAGGGAGATGAAGCTTTCTTT. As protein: CSAGEEQGDEAFF.

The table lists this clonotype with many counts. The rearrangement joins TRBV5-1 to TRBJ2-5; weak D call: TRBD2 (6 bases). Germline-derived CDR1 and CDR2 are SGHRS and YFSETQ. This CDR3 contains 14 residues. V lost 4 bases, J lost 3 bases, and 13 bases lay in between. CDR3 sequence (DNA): TGCGCCAGCAGCGTGACTAGAGCAGAAGAGACCCAGTACTTC. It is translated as CASSVTRAEETQYF. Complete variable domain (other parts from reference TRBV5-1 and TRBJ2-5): KAGVTQTPRYLIKTRGQQVTLSCSPISGHRSVSWYQQTPGQGLQFLFEYFSETQRNKGNFPGRFSGRQFSNSRSEMNVSTLELGDSALYLCASSVTRAEETQYFGPGTRLLVL.

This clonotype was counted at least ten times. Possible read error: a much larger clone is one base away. This CDR3 is CASSMSRRGTDTQYF. CDR3 DNA: TGCGCCAGCAGCATGTCCCGGAGAGGAACAGATACGCAGTATTTT. The chain joins TRBV5-1 to TRBJ2-3; D uncertain. Looked up from germline, CDR1 is SGHRS and CDR2 is YFSETQ. V was cut by 4 bases and J by 3 bases, with 15 bases left in between. This CDR3 has 15 amino acids.

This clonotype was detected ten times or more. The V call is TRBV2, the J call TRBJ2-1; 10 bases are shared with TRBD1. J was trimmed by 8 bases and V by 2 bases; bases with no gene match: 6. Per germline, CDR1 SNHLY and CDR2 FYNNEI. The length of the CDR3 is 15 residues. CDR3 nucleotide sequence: TGTGCCAGCAGTGAAAGGGACAGGGGTTCGTATGAGCAGTTCTTC. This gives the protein CASSERDRGSYEQFF. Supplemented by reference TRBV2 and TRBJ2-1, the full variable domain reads EPEVTQTPSHQVTQMGQEVILRCVPISNHLYFYWYRQILGQKVEFLVSFYNNEISEKSEIFDDQFSVERPDGSNFTLKIRSTKLEDSAMYFCASSERDRGSYEQFFGPGTRLTVL.

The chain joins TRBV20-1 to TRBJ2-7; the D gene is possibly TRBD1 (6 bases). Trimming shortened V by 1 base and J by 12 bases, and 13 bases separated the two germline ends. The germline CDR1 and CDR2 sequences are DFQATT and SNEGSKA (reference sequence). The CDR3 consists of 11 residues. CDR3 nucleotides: TGCAGTGCTAGAGGGTGGGACACCTCGTACTTC. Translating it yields CSARGWDTSYF.